This T cell receptor beta chain emerged from a study of radiation and T cells in renal cell carcinoma. On the study more broadly: Nephrectomy followed 15 Gy stereotactic body radiation by 4 weeks.

The germline gives CDR1 LGHNA, CDR2 YSLEER. CDR3 length: 14 amino acids. J lost 6 bases, V lost 3 bases, and 2 bases had no gene match. Time point noted: baseline pretreatment blood. Sample treatment: 15 Gy SBRT to primary tumor, nephrectomy 4 weeks later. The patient's renal cell carcinoma had clear cell pathology. Profiling relied on immunoSEQ multiplex PCR, and the TCRdb table lists in-frame clones only, not all of them. The sample gives 130,000 or so clones, approximately 87% of which show up once; under 30% is in the top ten. The chain uses TRBV4-3 and TRBJ2-1; 10 bases fit TRBD1. This sequence originates from a woman in her forties or fifties with renal cell carcinoma. The starting material was blood, obtained from a patient whose treatment included radiotherapy and nephrectomy. The CDR3 sequence: CASSQGQGINEQFF. The CDR3 DNA reads TGCGCCAGCAGCCAGGGACAGGGGATCAATGAGCAGTTCTTC.